The next 20 T cell receptor beta chains were all read from a single sample in a study of blood T cell repertoires in COVID-19. Using immunoSEQ multiplex PCR, the repertoire was profiled, and TCRdb retains in-frame clones only, with some absent. The sample consists of 150,000 to 200,000 clones, about 81% of them appearing once. The sequenced sample consisted of peripheral blood. The origin of the receptors is a woman of 80 years or more with acute or convalescent COVID-19.

The rearrangement links TRBV4-3 to TRBJ2-7, with 10 bases that match TRBD1. From germline, CDR1 is LGHNA and CDR2 YSLEER. The ends lost 0 bases at V and 5 bases at J; junction bases unmatched: 7. The CDR3 has 16 amino acids. The CDR3 spells CASSQDGGQGFNEQYF. DNA of the CDR3: TGCGCCAGCAGCCAAGACGGGGGACAGGGGTTCAACGAGCAGTACTTC.

On this clone: At one end the junction does not follow the germline gene, possibly because of a read error. The chain's CDR3 is CASSSPNTEAFF. The CDR3 DNA reads as TGTGCCAGCAGCAGTCCAAACACAGAAGCTTTCTTT. The chain employs TRBV5-4 and TRBJ1-1; D remains unclear. CDR3 length: 12 residues. The germline CDR1 and CDR2 sequences are SGHNT and YYREEE (reference sequence).

CDR3 amino acids: CASSGFFRGTWVYGYTF. In DNA form, the CDR3 reads TGTGCCAGCAGTGGTTTTTTCAGGGGGACCTGGGTCTATGGCTACACCTTC. The chain uses TRBV2 and TRBJ1-2; 7 positions match TRBD1. CDR3 length equals 17 residues. Germline CDR1 and CDR2: SNHLY and FYNNEI. Germline trimming cut 4 bases from V and 4 bases from J; bases unmatched to any gene: 15.

This clone was found once. The V and J genes are TRBV7-9 and TRBJ2-5, with D maybe TRBD2 (5 bases). The CDR3 is 13 residues long. CDR1 is SEHNR, CDR2 FQNEAQ, per germline (reference sequence). V lost 2 bases to trimming and J lost 5 bases, with 9 bases between them. The chain's CDR3 is CASSLIGSETQYF. The CDR3 bases are TGTGCCAGCAGCTTAATTGGGAGTGAGACCCAGTACTTC.

The chain recombines TRBV7-2 with TRBJ2-1, with D possibly matching TRBD2 (5 bases). Trimming pared 6 bases from V and 7 bases from J, leaving 19 bases between. The CDR3 has 15 amino acids. Germline V gene lookup returns CDR1 SGHTA and CDR2 FQGNSA. DNA for the CDR3: TGTGCCAGCAGTTTAATGGGTAGCCCGGGGAATGAGCAGTTCTTC. It encodes CASSLMGSPGNEQFF. The variable domain in full, with the rest retrieved from reference TRBV7-2 and TRBJ2-1, is GAGVSQSPSNKVTEKGKDVELRCDPISGHTALYWYRQSLGQGLEFLIYFQGNSAPDKSGLPSDRFSAERTGGSVSTLTIQRTQQEDSAVYLCASSLMGSPGNEQFFGPGTRLTVL.

This clone has a single count. The rearrangement uses TRBV7-9 and TRBJ1-2; a weak D match, TRBD1 (6 bases). Trimming removed 5 bases at V and 4 bases at J, with 17 bases between. Per germline, CDR1 SEHNR and CDR2 FQNEAQ (reference sequence). The CDR3 has 15 residues. In DNA, the CDR3 is TGTGCCAGCAGCCGTGGACAGTCTCAAAGCTATGGCTACACCTTC. Protein: CASSRGQSQSYGYTF. Variable domain in full (rest from reference TRBV7-9 and TRBJ1-2): DTGVSQNPRHKITKRGQNVTFRCDPISEHNRLYWYRQTLGQGPEFLTYFQNEAQLEKSRLLSDRFSAERPKGSFSTLEIQRTEQGDSAMYLCASSRGQSQSYGYTFGSGTRLTVV.

The chain has TRBV19 and TRBJ2-1; D call uncertain. The length of the CDR3 is 11 residues. Germline CDR1 LNHDA, CDR2 SQIVND (reference sequence). The V gene lost 3 bases and the J gene lost 10 bases, with 7 bases spanning the gap. The CDR3 DNA follows: TGTGCCAGTAGTATCGGAGTGGAGCAGTTCTTC. This encodes CASSIGVEQFF.

The chain links TRBV10-1 to TRBJ2-5; D is perhaps TRBD1 (7 bases). Germline assignment: CDR1 WNHNN and CDR2 SYGVQD (reference sequence). The V gene lost 6 bases and the J gene lost 5 bases, with 19 bases spanning the gap. The CDR3 is made up of 15 amino acids. The CDR3 nucleotides read TGCGCCAGCAGCGAGGGAGTGACAGGGAGGGAGACCCAGTACTTC. Its translation: CASSEGVTGRETQYF.

This clone has only one observation. The chain employs TRBV3-1 (or the pseudogene TRBV3-2) and TRBJ2-7; 9 nucleotides match TRBD2. The J segment lost 6 bases and the V segment lost 0 bases, leaving 6 bases of the junction unmatched. There are 15 residues in the CDR3. The germline V gene has CDR1 LGHDT and CDR2 YNNKEL (reference sequence). The CDR3, as DNA: TGTGCCAGCAGCCAAGATGGGGTAGCGGGGGTCGAGCAGTACTTC. It is translated as CASSQDGVAGVEQYF.

This clone showed up just a few times. J is TRBJ1-1 and V is TRBV28; 7 positions agree with TRBD1. Trimming removed 6 bases from V and 6 bases from J; junction bases left unmatched: 4. Germline assignment: CDR1 MDHEN and CDR2 SYDVKM. The CDR3 runs 12 residues. CDR3 sequence (DNA): TGTGCCAGCAGAACTACAGGGGCTGAAGCTTTCTTT. Encoded protein: CASRTTGAEAFF.

The CDR3 region has the DNA TGCGCCAGCAGCGGGCAGGGTCCGACTAATGAAAAACTGTTTTTT. It encodes CASSGQGPTNEKLFF. This chain uses TRBV5-1 with TRBJ1-4; D might be TRBD1 (5 bases). Trimming cost V 4 bases and J 2 bases, with 12 bases left between them. The CDR3 has 15 amino acids. The germline V gene encodes CDR1 SGHRS and CDR2 YFSETQ.

The chain uses TRBV29-1 and TRBJ2-1; D possibly corresponds to TRBD1 (6 bases). Germline V CDR1 and CDR2: SQVTM, ANQGSEA. V was trimmed by 4 bases and J by 7 bases, leaving 11 bases between them. The CDR3 has 12 amino acids. In DNA form, the CDR3 reads TGCAGCGTTGTAAGGCAGGGGAATGAGCAGTTCTTC. Its translation is CSVVRQGNEQFF.

The J gene is TRBJ1-3, the V gene TRBV6-2 or TRBV6-3; D is unresolved. The CDR3 loop spans 15 amino acids. The V end lost 5 bases, the J end lost 3 bases, and 14 bases lay between the germline ends. CDR1 MNHEY and CDR2 SVGEGT come from the germline V gene. The CDR3 sequence is CASSPPSGLGNTIYF. The CDR3 coding sequence is TGTGCCAGCAGTCCCCCCTCCGGACTTGGAAACACCATATATTTT.

This clone was observed a single time. This may be a read error, as it is one base from a much larger clone. The V gene is TRBV6-5, the J gene TRBJ2-7; 8 bases line up with TRBD2. The CDR3 has 14 amino acids. Germline V gene sequence: CDR1 MNHEY, CDR2 SVGAGI. V shed 5 bases and J 0 bases; nucleotides not matched to a gene: 3. The CDR3 loop reads CASSTSGHSYEQYF. The CDR3 DNA reads as TGTGCCAGCAGTACTAGCGGACACTCCTACGAGCAGTACTTC.

The chain recombines TRBV7-2 with TRBJ2-1; 7 bases align to TRBD2. Trimming cost V 5 bases and J 6 bases; bases outside gene matches: 7. CDR1 and CDR2 (germline): SGHTA, FQGNSA. This CDR3 has 14 residues. DNA for the CDR3: TGTGCCAGCAGCCGCGGGACTATCCTCAATGAGCAGTTCTTC. Translated: CASSRGTILNEQFF.

The chain links TRBV6-5 to TRBJ2-2, with D unclear. Germline lookup yields CDR1 MNHEY and CDR2 SVGAGI. V was clipped by 7 bases and J by 7 bases, with 13 bases between them. This CDR3 has 13 amino acids. This chain's CDR3 is CASTRRRGGELFF. The CDR3 DNA follows: TGTGCCAGCACCCGACGTAGAGGCGGGGAGCTGTTTTTT.

The chain links TRBV10-3 to TRBJ1-5; D is unclear. CDR1 ENHRY and CDR2 SYGVKD come from the germline V gene. V was shortened by 2 bases and J by 0 bases, with 8 bases between the two germline ends. This CDR3 is 15 amino acids long. CDR3 in amino acids: CAISEETVSNQPQHF. As DNA, the CDR3 is TGTGCCATCAGTGAGGAAACGGTTAGCAATCAGCCCCAGCATTTT.

This chain uses TRBV5-4 with TRBJ2-5; weak D call: TRBD2 (6 bases). Trimming took off 1 base at V and 2 bases at J, with 12 bases between the two ends. Germline V gives CDR1 SGHNT, CDR2 YYREEE (reference sequence). The CDR3 totals 15 residues. CDR3 bases: TGTGCCAGCAGCTTGACGAGCGGGTCTCAAGAGACCCAGTACTTC. As protein: CASSLTSGSQETQYF. The full variable domain, with the rest looked up from reference TRBV5-4 and TRBJ2-5, is ETGVTQSPTHLIKTRGQQVTLRCSSQSGHNTVSWYQQALGQGPQFIFQYYREEENGRGNFPPRFSGLQFPNYSSELNVNALELDDSALYLCASSLTSGSQETQYFGPGTRLLVL.

The V gene is TRBV20-1, the J gene TRBJ1-1, with D perhaps TRBD1 (6 bases). The germline V and J ends were trimmed by 7 bases and 3 bases, with 9 bases remaining between them. CDR1 is DFQATT and CDR2 is SNEGSKA in the germline V gene (reference sequence). This CDR3 spans 11 amino acids. This CDR3 reads CSVEGDTEAFF. CDR3 coding DNA: TGCAGTGTAGAGGGGGACACTGAAGCTTTCTTT.

This chain links TRBV21-1 with TRBJ1-2; TRBD1 is the table's D call, not checked against the DNA. TRBV21-1 is marked as a pseudogene. This CDR3 region has 14 residues. As DNA, the CDR3 is TGTGCCAGCAGAGTTCGGGCAGGGAACTATGGCTACACCTTC. Translation gives CASRVRAGNYGYTF.